The clone carrying this T cell receptor (beta chain) is medium-sized (0.01 to 0.1%) in the sample. The target antigen is unknown. This record belongs to a study of Graves' ophthalmopathy and Graves' hyperthyroidism. Study outcomes and limitations: Sensitivity of approximately 88% and specificity of about 84% were achieved when a 13-signature model separated ophthalmopathy from stable hyperthyroidism.

Every ophthalmopathy donor presented moderate-to-severe activity, CAS ≥3, NOSPECS ≥4 and duration under 3 months. The PBMCs used were ones drawn from 9.5 to 10 ml of fresh peripheral blood. This CDR3 contains 13 residues. The germline V gene has CDR1 SNHLY and CDR2 FYNNEI. Trimming took 4 bases from V and 7 from J, leaving 11 bases between them. The TCR beta CDR3 regions underwent amplification from RNA transcripts. RT-PCR with HTBI primers came first, then second-round multiplex PCR. TCRdb analysed the multiplex PCR reads with MiXCR anew, one entry per CDR3 protein. The sample has roughly 60,000 distinct CDR3 sequences; around 50% are singletons.

This sequence joins TRBV2 and TRBJ1-5; no clear D gene. The TCR comes from an adult woman with Graves' ophthalmopathy. Sequenced: peripheral blood. CDR3 nucleotide sequence: TGTGCCAGCAGTGCGCTCTGGGAACAGCCCCAGCATTTT. It encodes CASSALWEQPQHF.